Following are 28 T cell receptor beta chains from one sample sequenced in a study of blood T cell repertoires in COVID-19. Repertoires were generated with immunoSEQ multiplex PCR, while TCRdb's copy carries only in-frame clones and drops some. Here the sample spans approximately 200,000 clones, 85% to 90% being singletons. Sequencing used PBMCs or T cells enriched from blood (not recorded which). The receptors derive from a woman between 18 and 30 years old in a cohort exposed to, infected with or recovered from COVID-19 (not recorded which).

This clone was counted once. The chain uses TRBV5-1 and TRBJ1-2, with D maybe TRBD1 (6 bases). Germline V gives CDR1 SGHRS, CDR2 YFSETQ. This CDR3 is built from 15 residues. V lost 0 bases, J lost 6 bases, and 15 bases lay in between. The CDR3 spells CASSLGSGRQDGYTF. The CDR3 DNA follows: TGCGCCAGCAGCTTGGGGTCTGGCAGACAGGATGGCTACACCTTC.

The V gene is TRBV7-2, the J gene TRBJ2-7, with D possibly matching TRBD1 (5 bases). Germline assignment: CDR1 SGHTA and CDR2 FQGNSA. Trimming took off 6 bases at V and 2 bases at J, with 14 bases between the two ends. This CDR3 comprises 14 residues. The CDR3 nucleotides are TGTGCCAGCAGGCCTGCAGGGTGGACCTACGAGCAGTACTTC. This sequence encodes CASRPAGWTYEQYF.

This rearrangement joins TRBV5-6 to TRBJ2-2, with TRBD2 matching 7 bases. Germline CDR1 SGHDT, CDR2 YYEEEE. The CDR3 extends over 16 amino acids. V shed 4 bases and J 1 base; nucleotides not matched to a gene: 7. CDR3 DNA sequence: TGTGCCAGCAGCCTGGCCCCGGGAGGGAACACCGGGGAGCTGTTTTTT. This translates into CASSLAPGGNTGELFF.

The genes are TRBV7-2 and TRBJ1-2; D is uncertain. Germline V gene sequence: CDR1 SGHTA, CDR2 FQGNSA. CDR3 length: 13 residues. V lost 5 bases, J lost 8 bases, and 15 bases lay in between. CDR3 in amino acids: CASSTAGLQGYTF. DNA of the CDR3: TGTGCCAGCAGCACCGCCGGCTTACAGGGCTACACCTTC.

J is TRBJ2-1 and V is TRBV28; TRBD2 agrees at 14 bases. This CDR3 is 18 amino acids long. V dropped 6 bases and J dropped 0; count of bases not matched to a gene: 7. Germline CDR1 and CDR2: MDHEN and SYDVKM. In nucleotides, the CDR3 is TGTGCCAGCAGCCTGACTAGCGGGGGGGCGAGCTCCTACAATGAGCAGTTCTTC. Residues: CASSLTSGGASSYNEQFF.

The chain combines TRBV7-9 with TRBJ1-6; maybe TRBD1 (5 bases). The length of the CDR3 is 12 residues. V was cut by 3 bases and J by 15 bases, with 12 bases left in between. Germline V lookup: CDR1 SEHNR, CDR2 FQNEAQ (reference sequence). CDR3 sequence (DNA): TGTGCCAGCAGCTTCTGGGGCGGTCACCTCCACTTT. This encodes CASSFWGGHLHF.

The chain's CDR3 is CAIGGGFNQPQHF. The CDR3 region has the DNA TGTGCCATCGGGGGCGGATTTAATCAGCCCCAGCATTTT. The rearrangement uses TRBV10-3 and TRBJ1-5; D is possibly TRBD1 (6 bases). Germline V gene data show CDR1 as ENHRY and CDR2 as SYGVKD. V gave up 8 bases and J gave up 4 bases, with 12 bases separating them. The CDR3 length is 13 residues.

The genes are TRBV9 and TRBJ2-3; tentative D call: TRBD2 (5 bases). The germline V and J ends were trimmed by 2 bases and 5 bases, with 9 bases remaining between them. The CDR3 extends over 13 amino acids. Per germline, CDR1 SGDLS and CDR2 YYNGEE. Here the CDR3 DNA reads TGTGCCAGCAGCGTTTCCGGGGAAGATACGCAGTATTTT. Translation gives CASSVSGEDTQYF.

The V and J genes are TRBV14 and TRBJ1-2, with TRBD1 identical over 10 bases. The CDR3 runs 15 residues. The germline gives CDR1 SGHDN, CDR2 FVKESK. V lost 2 bases, J lost 7 bases, and 7 bases stayed unmatched. In nucleotides, the CDR3 is TGTGCCAGCAGCCAACTAGGGACAGGGGTCGCTGGCTACACCTTC. It specifies CASSQLGTGVAGYTF.

The chain combines TRBV5-8 with TRBJ2-1; D is perhaps TRBD1 (5 bases). CDR3 length: 14 residues. Germline loops: CDR1 SGHTS, CDR2 YDEGEE. Trimming cost V 1 base and J 15 bases, with 20 bases left between them. The CDR3: CASSLRQTPYLPFF. DNA of the CDR3: TGTGCCAGCAGCTTGAGACAGACCCCCTATTTGCCGTTCTTC. Supplemented by reference TRBV5-8 and TRBJ2-1, the full variable domain reads EAGVTQSPTHLIKTRGQQATLRCSPISGHTSVYWYQQALGLGLQFLLWYDEGEERNRGNFPPRFSGRQFPNYSSELNVNALELEDSALYLCASSLRQTPYLPFFGPGTRLTVL.

The chain couples TRBV3-1 (or the pseudogene TRBV3-2) to TRBJ1-1; D ambiguous. V was trimmed by 1 base and J by 3 bases, leaving 9 bases between them. This CDR3 is 14 amino acids long. Looked up from germline, CDR1 is LGHDT and CDR2 is YNNKEL (reference sequence). CDR3 bases: TGTGCCAGCAGCCAAGTACCCGGGGACACTGAAGCTTTCTTT. Translating gives CASSQVPGDTEAFF.

V is TRBV19 and J is TRBJ1-3, with 11 bases lining up with TRBD1. CDR1 is LNHDA and CDR2 is SQIVND in the germline V gene (reference sequence). The CDR3 spans 14 residues. V was clipped by 10 bases and J by 3 bases; unmatched bases: 5. The CDR3 loop reads CATEDRGHGNTIYF. Written as DNA, the CDR3 is TGTGCCACCGAGGACAGGGGGCATGGAAACACCATATATTTT.

V and J are TRBV7-8 and TRBJ2-1; TRBD2 agrees at 14 bases. The junction had 11 bases not matched to a gene; V was cut back by 4 bases and J by 6 bases. The length of the CDR3 is 18 residues. Per the germline V gene, CDR1 is SGHVS and CDR2 is FQNEAQ. CDR3 DNA sequence: TGTGCCAGCAGCTCCCATAGGACTAGCGGGGGGACCGGCAATGAGCAGTTCTTC. Its protein product is CASSSHRTSGGTGNEQFF. Drawing the rest from reference TRBV7-8 and TRBJ2-1, the complete variable domain is GAGVSQSPRYKVAKRGQDVALRCDPISGHVSLFWYQQALGQGPEFLTYFQNEAQLDKSGLPSDRFFAERPEGSVSTLKIQRTQQEDSAVYLCASSSHRTSGGTGNEQFFGPGTRLTVL.

The CDR3 DNA is TGTGCCAGCTCACTAAATGGCAGGGGAAGAGAGCAGTACTTC. It codes for CASSLNGRGREQYF. The chain carries TRBV18 and TRBJ2-7, with D possibly matching TRBD1 (6 bases). The CDR3 loop spans 14 amino acids. The V gene lost 4 bases and the J gene lost 7 bases, with 17 bases spanning the gap. Per germline, CDR1 KGHSH and CDR2 LQKENI.

This clone was detected a few times. The chain carries TRBV5-4 and TRBJ2-7, with 8 bases identical to TRBD2. The CDR3 spans 15 residues. Germline V gene sequence: CDR1 SGHNT, CDR2 YYREEE (reference sequence). V lost 6 bases, J lost 2 bases, and 10 bases stayed unmatched. The CDR3 DNA sequence: TGTGCCAGCACCATTGGGGCGGGAGGAGCCTACGAGCAGTACTTC. Translated, it gives CASTIGAGGAYEQYF.

Here the CDR3 DNA reads TGTGCCAGTAGTTCTCTGAACGGGAATCAGCCCCAGCATTTT. This translates into CASSSLNGNQPQHF. This rearrangement joins TRBV19 to TRBJ1-5; no clear D. The V end lost 5 bases, the J end lost 4 bases, and 12 bases lay between the germline ends. Germline-derived CDR1 and CDR2 are LNHDA and SQIVND (reference sequence). The CDR3 extends over 14 amino acids.

This clone was counted once. The chain combines TRBV24-1 with TRBJ2-3; 11 bases match TRBD2. The CDR3 has 16 amino acids. The junction had 3 bases not matched to a gene; V was cut back by 3 bases and J by 2 bases. CDR1 is KGHDR, CDR2 SFDVKD, per germline. The CDR3 nucleotides are TGTGCCACCAGTGATCCGACTAGCGGGACCACAGATACGCAGTATTTT. It translates to CATSDPTSGTTDTQYF.

J is TRBJ2-3 and V is TRBV3-1 (or the pseudogene TRBV3-2); maybe TRBD1 (6 bases). Germline V lookup: CDR1 LGHDT, CDR2 YNNKEL (reference sequence). Deletions cut 1 base from V and 0 bases from J, with 11 bases between. The CDR3 has 16 amino acids. Here the CDR3 DNA reads TGTGCCAGCAGCCAAGGACAGGTCTATAGCACAGATACGCAGTATTTT. It encodes CASSQGQVYSTDTQYF.

In its sample, this clone was seen a few times. The chain joins TRBV5-5 to TRBJ2-5, with a weak D call TRBD1 (5 bases). CDR3 length equals 14 residues. Trimming cost V 0 bases and J 1 base, with 7 bases left between them. Per germline, CDR1 SGHKS and CDR2 YYEKEE (reference sequence). CDR3 coding DNA: TGTGCCAGCAGCTTGGGACAGTTCCAAGAGACCCAGTACTTC. Translation gives CASSLGQFQETQYF.

The rearrangement joins TRBV5-6 to TRBJ2-1; 7 bases fit TRBD1. Germline V gives CDR1 SGHDT, CDR2 YYEEEE. V lost 4 bases and J lost 13; bases outside the gene matches: 11. The CDR3 runs 13 residues. The DNA for the CDR3 is TGTGCCAGCAGCGGGGCGTCAAGGGACAGCCAGTTCTTC. This encodes CASSGASRDSQFF.

V usage is TRBV19 and J usage is TRBJ2-2, with D tentatively TRBD1 (6 bases). Germline lookup yields CDR1 LNHDA and CDR2 SQIVND (reference sequence). The CDR3 is 15 residues long. Trimming shortened V by 5 bases and J by 4 bases, and 14 bases separated the two germline ends. CDR3 sequence: CASSAGAQFTGELFF. In DNA, the CDR3 is TGTGCCAGTAGTGCAGGGGCCCAGTTCACCGGGGAGCTGTTTTTT.

The genes are TRBV27 and TRBJ1-5; TRBD1 might be the D (5 bases). The germline V gene has CDR1 MNHEY and CDR2 SMNVEV (reference sequence). The V and J ends lost 3 bases and 5 bases respectively, with 11 bases between them. The CDR3 covers 14 residues. The CDR3 region is CASSLMGEDQPQHF. For the CDR3, the DNA is TGTGCCAGCAGTTTGATGGGGGAGGATCAGCCCCAGCATTTT.

This rearrangement joins TRBV27 to TRBJ2-1; TRBD1 might be the D (7 bases). Germline CDR1 reads MNHEY; CDR2 reads SMNVEV (reference sequence). The length of the CDR3 is 14 residues. The V and J ends lost 3 bases and 3 bases respectively, with 9 bases between them. CDR3 in amino acids: CASSFQGGYNEQFF. The DNA of the CDR3 is TGTGCCAGCAGTTTCCAGGGGGGCTACAATGAGCAGTTCTTC.

DNA of the CDR3: TGCGCCAGCAGCCCCCAGGGACTAAACAAGCGTGTACCCAATCAGCCCCAGCATTTT. This translates into CASSPQGLNKRVPNQPQHF. This chain joins TRBV4-1 and TRBJ1-5; possibly TRBD1 for D (5 bases). Deletions cut 4 bases from V and 3 bases from J, with 25 bases between. Germline assignment: CDR1 MGHRA and CDR2 YSYEKL. There are 19 residues in the CDR3.

The V and J genes are TRBV11-2 and TRBJ1-4; D might be TRBD1 (6 bases). Deletions cut 5 bases from V and 7 bases from J, with 14 bases between. Germline V gives CDR1 SGHAT, CDR2 FQNNGV. The CDR3 length is 14 residues. The CDR3 DNA sequence: TGTGCCAGCAGCCCCCAACAGGGCGTTGAAAAACTGTTTTTT. It translates to CASSPQQGVEKLFF.

The gene calls are TRBV4-1 and TRBJ2-1; 7 nucleotides match TRBD1. CDR1 is MGHRA and CDR2 is YSYEKL in the germline V gene. The trim removed 6 bases at V and 8 bases at J, leaving 13 bases unmatched. CDR3 size: 15 residues. In DNA, the CDR3 is TGCGCCAGCAGTCAACCGGGACAGCAGGCCCATGAGCAGTTCTTC. Translating gives CASSQPGQQAHEQFF.

In this sample, this clone turned up a few times. The CDR3 nucleotides read TGTGCCAGCAGCCAGCGGACAGGCTCTGGGGCCAACGTCCTGACTTTC. This gives the protein CASSQRTGSGANVLTF. J is TRBJ2-6 and V is TRBV14, with 7 bases that match TRBD1. The CDR3 is made up of 16 amino acids. Germline CDR1 and CDR2: SGHDN and FVKESK. Germline trimming cut 3 bases from V and 0 bases from J; bases unmatched to any gene: 2.

As regards this clone: This same CDR3 is encoded by further DNA sequences in the sample. This chain connects TRBV19 to TRBJ1-1; TRBD1 agrees at 11 bases. The CDR3 runs 15 residues. The V gene's germline CDR1 is LNHDA and CDR2 SQIVND (reference sequence). V lost 5 bases to trimming and J lost 3 bases; unmatched junction nucleotides: 5. CDR3 bases: TGTGCCAGTAGTCCTGGGACAGGGGGTGACACTGAAGCTTTCTTT. Its translation is CASSPGTGGDTEAFF.